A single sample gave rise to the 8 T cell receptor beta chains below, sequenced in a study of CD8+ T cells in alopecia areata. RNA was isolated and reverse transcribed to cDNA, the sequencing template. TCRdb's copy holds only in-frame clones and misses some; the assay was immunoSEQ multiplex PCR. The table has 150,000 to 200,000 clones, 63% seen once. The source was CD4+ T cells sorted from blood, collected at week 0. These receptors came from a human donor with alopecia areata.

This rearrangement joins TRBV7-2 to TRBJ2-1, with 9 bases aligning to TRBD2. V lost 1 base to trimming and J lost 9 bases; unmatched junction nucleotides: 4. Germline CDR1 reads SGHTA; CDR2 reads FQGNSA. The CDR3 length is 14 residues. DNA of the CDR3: TGTGCCAGCAGCTTAGGGGGGACTAGCACTGAGCAGTTCTTC. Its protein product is CASSLGGTSTEQFF. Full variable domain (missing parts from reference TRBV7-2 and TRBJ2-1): GAGVSQSPSNKVTEKGKDVELRCDPISGHTALYWYRQSLGQGLEFLIYFQGNSAPDKSGLPSDRFSAERTGGSVSTLTIQRTQQEDSAVYLCASSLGGTSTEQFFGPGTRLTVL.

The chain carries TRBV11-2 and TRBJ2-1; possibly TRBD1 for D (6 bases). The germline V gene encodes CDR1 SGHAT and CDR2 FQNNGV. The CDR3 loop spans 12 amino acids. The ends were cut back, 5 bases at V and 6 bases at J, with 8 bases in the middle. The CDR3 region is CASSVQGNEQFF. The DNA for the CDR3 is TGTGCCAGCAGCGTACAGGGCAATGAGCAGTTCTTC.

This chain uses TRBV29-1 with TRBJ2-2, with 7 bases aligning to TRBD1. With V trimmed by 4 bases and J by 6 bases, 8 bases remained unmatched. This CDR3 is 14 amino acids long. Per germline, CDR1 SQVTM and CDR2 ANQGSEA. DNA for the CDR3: TGCAGCGTTGTACAGGGGCGGATCGCCGGGGAGCTGTTTTTT. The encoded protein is CSVVQGRIAGELFF.

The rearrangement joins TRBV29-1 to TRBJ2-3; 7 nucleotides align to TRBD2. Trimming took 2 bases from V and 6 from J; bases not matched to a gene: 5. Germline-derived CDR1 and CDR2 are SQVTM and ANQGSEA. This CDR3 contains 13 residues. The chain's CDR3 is CSVESGAGDTQYF. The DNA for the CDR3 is TGCAGCGTTGAAAGTGGAGCGGGGGATACGCAGTATTTT.

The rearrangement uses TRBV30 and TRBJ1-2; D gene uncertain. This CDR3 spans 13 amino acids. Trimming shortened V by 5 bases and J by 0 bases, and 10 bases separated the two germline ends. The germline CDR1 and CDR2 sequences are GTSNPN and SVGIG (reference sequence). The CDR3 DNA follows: TGTGCCTGGGGAGTGACGGCTAACTATGGCTACACCTTC. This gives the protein CAWGVTANYGYTF.

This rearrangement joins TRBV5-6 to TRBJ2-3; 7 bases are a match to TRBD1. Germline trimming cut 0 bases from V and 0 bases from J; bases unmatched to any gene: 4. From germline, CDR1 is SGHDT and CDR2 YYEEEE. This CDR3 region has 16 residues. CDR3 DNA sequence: TGTGCCAGCAGCTTGGAACAGGGGATTAGCACAGATACGCAGTATTTT. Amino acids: CASSLEQGISTDTQYF. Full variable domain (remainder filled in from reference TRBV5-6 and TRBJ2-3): DAGVTQSPTHLIKTRGQQVTLRCSPKSGHDTVSWYQQALGQGPQFIFQYYEEEERQRGNFPDRFSGHQFPNYSSELNVNALLLGDSALYLCASSLEQGISTDTQYFGPGTRLTVL.

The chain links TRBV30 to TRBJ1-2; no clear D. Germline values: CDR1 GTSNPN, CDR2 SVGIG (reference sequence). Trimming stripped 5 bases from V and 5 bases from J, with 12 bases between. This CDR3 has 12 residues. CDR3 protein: CAWDKEPYGYTF. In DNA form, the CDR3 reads TGTGCCTGGGACAAAGAACCTTATGGCTACACCTTC.

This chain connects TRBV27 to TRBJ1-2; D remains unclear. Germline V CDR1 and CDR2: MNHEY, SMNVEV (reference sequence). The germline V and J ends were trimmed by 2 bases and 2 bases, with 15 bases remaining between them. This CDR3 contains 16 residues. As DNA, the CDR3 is TGTGCCAGCAGTTTACTGGGTGCGGAAGCCAACTATGGCTACACCTTC. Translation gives CASSLLGAEANYGYTF.